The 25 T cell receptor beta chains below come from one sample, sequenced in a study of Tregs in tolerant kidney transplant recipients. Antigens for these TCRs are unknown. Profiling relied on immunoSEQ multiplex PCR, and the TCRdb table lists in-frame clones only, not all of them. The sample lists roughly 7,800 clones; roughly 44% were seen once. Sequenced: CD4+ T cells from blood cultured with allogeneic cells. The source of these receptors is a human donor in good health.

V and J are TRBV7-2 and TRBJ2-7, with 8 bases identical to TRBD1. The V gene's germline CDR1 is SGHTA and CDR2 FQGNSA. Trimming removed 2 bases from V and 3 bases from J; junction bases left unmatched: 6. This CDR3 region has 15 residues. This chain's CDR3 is CASSLSGGGIYEQYF. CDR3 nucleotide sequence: TGTGCCAGCAGCTTATCAGGGGGCGGAATCTACGAGCAGTACTTC.

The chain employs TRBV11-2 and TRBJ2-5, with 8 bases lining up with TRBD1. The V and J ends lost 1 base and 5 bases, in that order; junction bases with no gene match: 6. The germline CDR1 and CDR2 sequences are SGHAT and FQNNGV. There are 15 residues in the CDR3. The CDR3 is CASSLVPGGWETQYF. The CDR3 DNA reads TGTGCCAGCAGCTTAGTCCCAGGGGGCTGGGAGACCCAGTACTTC.

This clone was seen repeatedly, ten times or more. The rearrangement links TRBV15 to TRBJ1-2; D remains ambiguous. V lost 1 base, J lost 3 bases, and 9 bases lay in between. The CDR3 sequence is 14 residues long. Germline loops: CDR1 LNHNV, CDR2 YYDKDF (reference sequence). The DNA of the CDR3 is TGTGCCACCAGCAGAGGTACCCGGTACTATGGCTACACCTTC. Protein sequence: CATSRGTRYYGYTF. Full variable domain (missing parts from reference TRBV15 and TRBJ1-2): DAMVIQNPRYQVTQFGKPVTLSCSQTLNHNVMYWYQQKSSQAPKLLFHYYDKDFNNEADTPDNFQSRRPNTSFCFLDIRSPGLGDTAMYLCATSRGTRYYGYTFGSGTRLTVV.

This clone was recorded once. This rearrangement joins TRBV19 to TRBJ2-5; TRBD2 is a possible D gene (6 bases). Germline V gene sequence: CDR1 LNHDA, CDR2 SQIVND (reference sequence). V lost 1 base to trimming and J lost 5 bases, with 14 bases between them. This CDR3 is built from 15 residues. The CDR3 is CASSIGPGGRETQYF. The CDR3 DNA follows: TGTGCCAGTAGTATAGGTCCAGGAGGGAGGGAGACCCAGTACTTC.

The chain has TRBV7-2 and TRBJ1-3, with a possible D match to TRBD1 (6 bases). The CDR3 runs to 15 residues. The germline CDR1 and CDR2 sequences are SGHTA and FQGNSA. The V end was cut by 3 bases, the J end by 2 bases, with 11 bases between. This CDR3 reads CASSFGGGAGNTIYF. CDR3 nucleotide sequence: TGTGCCAGCAGCTTTGGAGGGGGGGCTGGAAACACCATATATTTT.

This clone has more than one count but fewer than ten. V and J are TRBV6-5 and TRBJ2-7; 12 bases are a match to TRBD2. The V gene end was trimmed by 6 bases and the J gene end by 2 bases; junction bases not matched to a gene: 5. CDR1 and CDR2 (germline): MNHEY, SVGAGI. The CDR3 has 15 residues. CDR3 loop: CASRRLAGDPYEQYF. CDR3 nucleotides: TGTGCCAGCAGGCGACTAGCGGGGGACCCCTACGAGCAGTACTTC.

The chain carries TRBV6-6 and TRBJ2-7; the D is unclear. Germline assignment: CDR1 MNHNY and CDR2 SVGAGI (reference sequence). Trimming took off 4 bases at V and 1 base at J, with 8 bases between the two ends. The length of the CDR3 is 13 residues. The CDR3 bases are TGTGCCAGCAGTTCGGCACCTTCCTACGAGCAGTACTTC. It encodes CASSSAPSYEQYF.

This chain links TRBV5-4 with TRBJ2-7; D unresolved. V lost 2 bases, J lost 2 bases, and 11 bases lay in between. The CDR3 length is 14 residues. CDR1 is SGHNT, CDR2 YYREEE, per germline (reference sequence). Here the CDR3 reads CASSFGGVPYEQYF. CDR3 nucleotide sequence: TGTGCCAGCAGCTTCGGTGGCGTACCCTACGAGCAGTACTTC.

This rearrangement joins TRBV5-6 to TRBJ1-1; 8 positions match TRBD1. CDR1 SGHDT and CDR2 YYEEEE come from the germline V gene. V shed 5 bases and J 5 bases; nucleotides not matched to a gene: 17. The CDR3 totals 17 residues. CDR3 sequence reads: CASRAGPGGLVLTEAFF. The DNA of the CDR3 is TGTGCCAGCAGAGCGGGGCCAGGGGGCCTGGTTTTAACTGAAGCTTTCTTT.

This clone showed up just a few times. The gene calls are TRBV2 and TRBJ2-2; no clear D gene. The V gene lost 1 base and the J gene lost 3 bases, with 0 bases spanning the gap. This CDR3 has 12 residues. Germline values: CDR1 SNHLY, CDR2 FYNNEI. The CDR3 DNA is TGTGCCAGCAGTGAAGACACCGGGGAGCTGTTTTTT. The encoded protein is CASSEDTGELFF.

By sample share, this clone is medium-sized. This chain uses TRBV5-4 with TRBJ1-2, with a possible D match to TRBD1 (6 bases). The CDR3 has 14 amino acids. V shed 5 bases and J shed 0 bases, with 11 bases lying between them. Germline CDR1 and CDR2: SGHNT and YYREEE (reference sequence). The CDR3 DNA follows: TGTGCCAGCAGAGGGGGATCCTCTAACTATGGCTACACCTTC. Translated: CASRGGSSNYGYTF.

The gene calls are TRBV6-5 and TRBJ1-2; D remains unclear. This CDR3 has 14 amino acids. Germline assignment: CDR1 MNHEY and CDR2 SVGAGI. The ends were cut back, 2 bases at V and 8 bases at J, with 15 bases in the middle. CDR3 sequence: CASSYGAESRGYTF. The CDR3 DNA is TGTGCCAGCAGTTACGGTGCGGAGTCTCGAGGCTACACCTTC.

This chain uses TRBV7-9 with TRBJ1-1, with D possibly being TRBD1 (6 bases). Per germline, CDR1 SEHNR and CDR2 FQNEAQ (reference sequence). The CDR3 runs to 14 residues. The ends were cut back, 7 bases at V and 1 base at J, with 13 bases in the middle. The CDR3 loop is CASIRDRRNTEAFF. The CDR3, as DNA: TGTGCCAGCATTAGAGACAGGAGGAACACTGAAGCTTTCTTT.

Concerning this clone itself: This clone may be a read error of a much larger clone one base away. The CDR3 nucleotides are TGTGCCAGTAGTATTTCGAGACTAGCGGAGGCCAGCACAGATACGCAGTATTTT. This gives the protein CASSISRLAEASTDTQYF. This chain connects TRBV19 to TRBJ2-3; TRBD2 aligns across 9 bases. With 3 bases clipped from V and 0 bases from J, the junction kept 10 bases outside the gene matches. The CDR3 is made up of 18 amino acids. The germline V gene encodes CDR1 LNHDA and CDR2 SQIVND (reference sequence).

CDR3 sequence: CAWRRAGGYTF. The CDR3, as DNA: TGTGCCTGGCGGCGCGCTGGGGGCTACACCTTC. The chain uses TRBV30 and TRBJ1-2; D is undetermined. V gave up 5 bases and J gave up 8 bases, with 12 bases separating them. Germline CDR1 reads GTSNPN; CDR2 reads SVGIG (reference sequence). This CDR3 spans 11 amino acids.

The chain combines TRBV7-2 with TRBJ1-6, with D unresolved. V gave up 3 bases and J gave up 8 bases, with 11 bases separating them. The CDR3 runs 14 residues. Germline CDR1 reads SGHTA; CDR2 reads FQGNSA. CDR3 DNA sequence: TGTGCCAGCAGCTTCTCCCCTCTGGATTCACCCCTCCACTTT. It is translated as CASSFSPLDSPLHF.

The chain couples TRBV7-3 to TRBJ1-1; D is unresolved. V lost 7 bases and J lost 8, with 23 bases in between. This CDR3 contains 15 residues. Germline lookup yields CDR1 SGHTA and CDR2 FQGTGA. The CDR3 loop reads CASTLYGVAAAEAFF. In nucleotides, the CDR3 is TGTGCCAGCACCCTTTATGGGGTCGCAGCTGCCGAAGCTTTCTTT.

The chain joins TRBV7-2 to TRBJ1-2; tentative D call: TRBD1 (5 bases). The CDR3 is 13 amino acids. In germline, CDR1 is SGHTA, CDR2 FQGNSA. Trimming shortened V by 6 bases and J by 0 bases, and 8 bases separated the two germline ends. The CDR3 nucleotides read TGTGCCAGCAGGACAGACTCTAACTATGGCTACACCTTC. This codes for CASRTDSNYGYTF.

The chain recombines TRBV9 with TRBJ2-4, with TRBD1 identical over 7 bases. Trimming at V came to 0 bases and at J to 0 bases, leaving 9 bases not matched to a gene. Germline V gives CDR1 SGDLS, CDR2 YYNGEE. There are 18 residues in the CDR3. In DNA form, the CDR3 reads TGTGCCAGCAGCGTAGGAGGACAGGCTGAATTAGCCAAAAACATTCAGTACTTC. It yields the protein CASSVGGQAELAKNIQYF.

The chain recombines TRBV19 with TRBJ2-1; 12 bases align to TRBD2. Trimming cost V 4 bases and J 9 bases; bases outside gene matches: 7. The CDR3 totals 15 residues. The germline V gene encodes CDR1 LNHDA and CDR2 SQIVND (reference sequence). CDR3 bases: TGTGCCAGTAGTAAGATGACTAGCGGGAGAGGTGAGCAGTTCTTC. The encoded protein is CASSKMTSGRGEQFF.

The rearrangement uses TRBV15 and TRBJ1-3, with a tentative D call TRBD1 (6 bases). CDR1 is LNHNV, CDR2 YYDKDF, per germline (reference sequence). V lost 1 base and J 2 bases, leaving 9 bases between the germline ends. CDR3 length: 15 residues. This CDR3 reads CATSRGQGTGNTIYF. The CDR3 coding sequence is TGTGCCACCAGCAGAGGGCAGGGGACTGGAAACACCATATATTTT.

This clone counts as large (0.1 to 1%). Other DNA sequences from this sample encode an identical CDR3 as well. The CDR3 bases are TGTGCCAGCAGTGACCGAGGACAGGGTCCTTACGAGCAGTACTTC. Residues: CASSDRGQGPYEQYF. The V gene is TRBV6-4, the J gene TRBJ2-7; 8 nucleotides line up with TRBD1. Per germline, CDR1 MRHNA and CDR2 SNTAGT. V lost 2 bases, J lost 4 bases, and 7 bases stayed unmatched. The CDR3 contains 15 residues.

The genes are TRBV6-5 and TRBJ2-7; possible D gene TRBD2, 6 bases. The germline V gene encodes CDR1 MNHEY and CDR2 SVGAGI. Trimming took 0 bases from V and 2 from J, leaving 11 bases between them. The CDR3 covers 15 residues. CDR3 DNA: TGTGCCAGCAGTTACTCGCGGGGTAGGCCCTACGAGCAGTACTTC. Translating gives CASSYSRGRPYEQYF.

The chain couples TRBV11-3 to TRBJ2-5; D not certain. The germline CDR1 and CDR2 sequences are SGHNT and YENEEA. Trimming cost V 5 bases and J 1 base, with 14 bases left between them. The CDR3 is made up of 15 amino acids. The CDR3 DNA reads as TGTGCCAGCAGCCAAGAAGGGCACAGCCAAGAGACCCAGTACTTC. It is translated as CASSQEGHSQETQYF.

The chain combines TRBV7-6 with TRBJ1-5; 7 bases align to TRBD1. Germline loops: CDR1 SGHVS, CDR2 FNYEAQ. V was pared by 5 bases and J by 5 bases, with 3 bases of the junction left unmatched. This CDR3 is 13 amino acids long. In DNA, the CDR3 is TGTGCCAGCAGCCAAACAGGGGATCAGCCCCAGCATTTT. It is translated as CASSQTGDQPQHF. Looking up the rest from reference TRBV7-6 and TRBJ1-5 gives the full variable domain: GAGVSQSPRYKVTKRGQDVALRCDPISGHVSLYWYRQALGQGPEFLTYFNYEAQQDKSGLPNDRFSAERPEGSISTLTIQRTEQRDSAMYRCASSQTGDQPQHFGDGTRLSIL.